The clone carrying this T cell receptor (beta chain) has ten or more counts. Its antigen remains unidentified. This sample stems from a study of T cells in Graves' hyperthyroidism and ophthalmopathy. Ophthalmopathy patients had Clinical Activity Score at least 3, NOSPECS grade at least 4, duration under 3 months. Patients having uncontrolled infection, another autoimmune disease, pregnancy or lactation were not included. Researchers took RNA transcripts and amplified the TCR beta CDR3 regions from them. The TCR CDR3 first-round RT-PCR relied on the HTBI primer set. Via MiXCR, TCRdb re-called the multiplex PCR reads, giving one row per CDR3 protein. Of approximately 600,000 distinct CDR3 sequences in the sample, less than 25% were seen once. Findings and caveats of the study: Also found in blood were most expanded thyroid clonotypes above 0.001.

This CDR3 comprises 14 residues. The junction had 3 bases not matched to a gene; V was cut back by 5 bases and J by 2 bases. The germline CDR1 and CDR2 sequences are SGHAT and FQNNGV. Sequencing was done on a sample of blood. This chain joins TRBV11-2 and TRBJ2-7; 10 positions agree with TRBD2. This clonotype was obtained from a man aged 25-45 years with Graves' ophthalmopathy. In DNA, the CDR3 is TGTGCCAGCAGCGGAGCGGGAGGGCCCTACGAGCAGTACTTC. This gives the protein CASSGAGGPYEQYF.